This T cell receptor (beta chain) appears in the sequencing data of a study of T cell responses to AZD1222 COVID-19 vaccine. Notes on the study in general: Repertoires were obtained only post-peak T cell response. It should be noted that donors were predominantly white British and more often female, and clonal diversity was possibly underestimated. A reported finding is that nearly half of spike-specific TCRs target unmutated variant regions.

The protocol was immunoSEQ multiplex PCR, while the TCRdb copy is restricted to in-frame clones and leaves out a portion. This sample carries approximately 170,000 clones, 80% to 90% of them seen once, and the ten largest clones take 6% to 8%. A word on this clone: Antigen: not known.

The germline V and J ends were trimmed by 5 bases and 1 base, with 14 bases remaining between them. CDR1 and CDR2 (germline): LNHDA, SQIVND (reference sequence). The CDR3 is made up of 15 amino acids. The TCR originated in an adult in good health. The sequences come from peripheral blood, collected on day 0 of AZD1222 vaccination. The V gene is TRBV19, the J gene TRBJ1-1; D is perhaps TRBD1 (5 bases). CDR3 sequence: CASSPFGGQNTEAFF. The CDR3 DNA follows: TGTGCCAGTAGTCCCTTTGGGGGTCAGAACACTGAAGCTTTCTTT. The complete variable domain, with remaining parts taken from reference TRBV19 and TRBJ1-1, reads DGGITQSPKYLFRKEGQNVTLSCEQNLNHDAMYWYRQDPGQGLRLIYYSQIVNDFQKGDIAEGYSVSREKKESFPLTVTSAQKNPTAFYLCASSPFGGQNTEAFFGQGTRLTVV.